A single sample gave rise to the 24 T cell receptor beta chains below, sequenced in a study of blood T cell repertoires in COVID-19. This table comes from immunoSEQ multiplex PCR, and its TCRdb copy is limited to in-frame clones, with some not included. Here the sample spans about 150,000 clones, 84% being singletons. The sample consisted of PBMCs or T cells enriched from blood (not recorded which). These receptors were obtained from a man aged 50 or older who had recovered from COVID-19.

The rearrangement joins TRBV7-6 to TRBJ1-4, with TRBD1 identical over 7 bases. The germline V gene encodes CDR1 SGHVS and CDR2 FNYEAQ. The CDR3 is 14 residues long. V shed 4 bases, J shed 5 bases, and the junction held 4 bases outside the gene matches. The CDR3 DNA follows: TGTGCCAGCAGCTCGACAGGGTTGAATGAAAAACTGTTTTTT. Its translation is CASSSTGLNEKLFF.

The rearrangement uses TRBV5-8 and TRBJ2-1; the match to TRBD2 covers 8 bases. The germline CDR1 and CDR2 sequences are SGHTS and YDEGEE. The CDR3 is made up of 14 amino acids. With 6 bases clipped from V and 4 bases from J, the junction kept 6 bases outside the gene matches. The CDR3 loop reads CASNSGGDYNEQFF. In DNA form, the CDR3 reads TGTGCCAGCAACAGCGGGGGAGATTACAATGAGCAGTTCTTC.

The chain employs TRBV9 and TRBJ2-2, with D possibly matching TRBD1 (6 bases). The germline gives CDR1 SGDLS, CDR2 YYNGEE. This CDR3 comprises 16 residues. Deletions cut 4 bases from V and 5 bases from J, with 18 bases between. The CDR3 region is CASSPQWTATTGELFF. Here the CDR3 DNA reads TGTGCCAGCAGCCCCCAGTGGACAGCTACAACCGGGGAGCTGTTTTTT. Combining the CDR3 with reference TRBV9 and TRBJ2-2 gives the whole variable domain DSGVTQTPKHLITATGQRVTLRCSPRSGDLSVYWYQQSLDQGLQFLIQYYNGEERAKGNILERFSAQQFPDLHSELNLSSLELGDSALYFCASSPQWTATTGELFFGEGSRLTVL.

This clone was counted between two and nine times. The V and J genes are TRBV3-1 (or the pseudogene TRBV3-2) and TRBJ2-7; 7 bases match TRBD2. V shed 4 bases and J 3 bases; nucleotides not matched to a gene: 9. The CDR3 loop spans 15 amino acids. Germline V lookup: CDR1 LGHDT, CDR2 YNNKEL (reference sequence). CDR3 DNA sequence: TGTGCCAGCAGCCCCGGGGGAGCGGGGAGCTACGAGCAGTACTTC. Translated: CASSPGGAGSYEQYF.

The J gene is TRBJ2-1, the V gene TRBV9; D might be TRBD2 (6 bases). Germline V gene lookup returns CDR1 SGDLS and CDR2 YYNGEE. The CDR3 is 13 amino acids. Trimming stripped 4 bases from V and 8 bases from J, with 13 bases between. The CDR3 coding sequence is TGTGCCAGCAGCCCAGGGACTCTTCATGAGCAGTTCTTC. It yields the protein CASSPGTLHEQFF.

V gene TRBV15 combines with J gene TRBJ1-2; D remains ambiguous. V was trimmed by 0 bases and J by 1 base, leaving 3 bases between them. Per germline, CDR1 LNHNV and CDR2 YYDKDF (reference sequence). The length of the CDR3 is 13 residues. This CDR3 is CATSRDFNYGYTF. DNA of the CDR3: TGTGCCACCAGCAGAGACTTTAACTATGGCTACACCTTC. The whole variable domain, remainder taken from reference TRBV15 and TRBJ1-2, is DAMVIQNPRYQVTQFGKPVTLSCSQTLNHNVMYWYQQKSSQAPKLLFHYYDKDFNNEADTPDNFQSRRPNTSFCFLDIRSPGLGDTAMYLCATSRDFNYGYTFGSGTRLTVV.

The V and J genes are TRBV18 and TRBJ2-2, with D perhaps TRBD1 (5 bases). Germline CDR1 is KGHSH and CDR2 is LQKENI. CDR3 length: 13 residues. V lost 6 bases, J lost 3 bases, and 8 bases lay in between. The CDR3 bases are TGTGCCAGCTCGACAGACTACACCGGGGAGCTGTTTTTT. Protein sequence: CASSTDYTGELFF.

The CDR3 DNA is TGTGCCAGCTCGCAGGACAGGTCGGAGGGGTACGAGCAGTACTTC. Translation gives CASSQDRSEGYEQYF. The gene calls are TRBV18 and TRBJ2-7; perhaps TRBD1 as D (7 bases). The V end lost 6 bases, the J end lost 4 bases, and 19 bases lay between the germline ends. CDR1 and CDR2 from the germline V gene are KGHSH and LQKENI. This CDR3 has 15 residues.

The chain employs TRBV4-2 and TRBJ1-1; D unclear. V gave up 1 base and J gave up 1 base, with 7 bases separating them. Per the germline V gene, CDR1 is LGHNA and CDR2 is YNFKEQ. The CDR3 runs 14 residues. The CDR3 loop reads CASSQGYENTEAFF. For the CDR3, the DNA is TGTGCCAGCAGCCAAGGCTATGAGAACACTGAAGCTTTCTTT.

The J gene is TRBJ1-1, the V gene TRBV9, with no clear D. The CDR3 spans 13 residues. Trimming took off 1 base at V and 8 bases at J, with 12 bases between the two ends. In germline, CDR1 is SGDLS, CDR2 YYNGEE. The CDR3 region has the DNA TGTGCCAGCAGCGTAAGTGTTGGTGGCGAAGCTTTCTTT. This gives the protein CASSVSVGGEAFF.

The genes are TRBV3-1 (or the pseudogene TRBV3-2) and TRBJ1-1; D call uncertain. This CDR3 comprises 14 residues. Trimming took 2 bases from V and 4 from J, leaving 11 bases between them. Looked up from germline, CDR1 is LGHDT and CDR2 is YNNKEL (reference sequence). CDR3 coding DNA: TGTGCCAGCAGCCAATCCCCGGGAGTCACTGAAGCTTTCTTT. It is translated as CASSQSPGVTEAFF.

The chain couples TRBV6-1 to TRBJ1-5, with a weak D call TRBD1 (6 bases). Germline V gene sequence: CDR1 MNHNS, CDR2 SASEGT. Trimming shortened V by 2 bases and J by 9 bases, and 17 bases separated the two germline ends. This CDR3 region has 15 residues. The CDR3 nucleotides are TGTGCCAGCAGTGAATGGCCCCCCCTCAGGGGGCCCCAGCATTTT. Translating it yields CASSEWPPLRGPQHF.

This rearrangement joins TRBV19 to TRBJ1-3; no definite D call. CDR1 is LNHDA and CDR2 is SQIVND in the germline V gene (reference sequence). Trimming took off 6 bases at V and 4 bases at J, with 13 bases between the two ends. The CDR3 covers 14 residues. CDR3 residues: CASRGQVVGNTIYF. DNA of the CDR3: TGTGCCAGTAGAGGCCAGGTCGTCGGAAACACCATATATTTT.

This chain connects TRBV19 to TRBJ1-1; 7 bases match TRBD1. This CDR3 contains 16 residues. Germline V gene sequence: CDR1 LNHDA, CDR2 SQIVND (reference sequence). J was trimmed by 1 base and V by 5 bases; bases with no gene match: 10. Written as DNA, the CDR3 is TGTGCCAGTAGTCTCCCTACTCAGGGGGGGAACACTGAAGCTTTCTTT. Encoded protein: CASSLPTQGGNTEAFF.

V is TRBV6-5 and J is TRBJ2-2; a weak D match, TRBD2 (5 bases). CDR3 size: 14 residues. Germline CDR1 reads MNHEY; CDR2 reads SVGAGI. V was cut by 6 bases and J by 4 bases, with 12 bases left in between. The CDR3 bases are TGTGCCAGCAGGAGGGCCCGGGCCACCGGGGAGCTGTTTTTT. Its translation is CASRRARATGELFF.

This rearrangement joins TRBV7-2 to TRBJ2-1, with 10 bases identical to TRBD1. The CDR3 totals 19 residues. J was trimmed by 0 bases and V by 5 bases; bases with no gene match: 13. Germline loops: CDR1 SGHTA, CDR2 FQGNSA. The CDR3 nucleotides are TGTGCCAGCAGCCCGGGACAGGGGAGGCCAGAGGGCTCCTACAATGAGCAGTTCTTC. Protein product: CASSPGQGRPEGSYNEQFF.

The rearrangement uses TRBV10-3 and TRBJ1-1, with a possible D match to TRBD1 (5 bases). CDR3 size: 14 residues. CDR1 ENHRY and CDR2 SYGVKD come from the germline V gene. Trimming stripped 3 bases from V and 3 bases from J, with 11 bases between. CDR3 DNA sequence: TGTGCCATCAGTGACAGGGCCCAGGACACTGAAGCTTTCTTT. Protein sequence: CAISDRAQDTEAFF.

The V call is TRBV24-1, the J call TRBJ1-2; perhaps TRBD1 as D (6 bases). CDR1 is KGHDR and CDR2 is SFDVKD in the germline V gene. V shed 5 bases and J shed 2 bases, with 8 bases lying between them. The CDR3 has 13 amino acids. In DNA form, the CDR3 reads TGTGCCACCAGTGGGACAGCAAACTATGGCTACACCTTC. It translates to CATSGTANYGYTF.

The chain links TRBV4-3 to TRBJ2-2; no clear D. The CDR3 covers 12 residues. Germline V gene data show CDR1 as LGHNA and CDR2 as YSLEER. Between the trimmed V and J ends, which lost 1 base and 6 bases, there was a span of 3 bases. CDR3 DNA sequence: TGCGCCAGCAGCCAAGCCTCCGGGGAGCTGTTTTTT. Protein: CASSQASGELFF.

The chain has TRBV21-1 and TRBJ2-7; the table gives TRBD1 as D, unverified against the DNA. TRBV21-1 is marked as a pseudogene. The CDR3 contains 14 residues. DNA for the CDR3: TGTGCCAGCAGCGCCCGGGGACAACTCTACGAGCAGTACTTC. It specifies CASSARGQLYEQYF.

This chain links TRBV11-2 with TRBJ2-2; 7 bases agree with TRBD1. The ends lost 3 bases at V and 1 base at J; junction bases unmatched: 2. In germline, CDR1 is SGHAT, CDR2 FQNNGV. This CDR3 comprises 15 residues. DNA of the CDR3: TGTGCCAGCAGCTTCGGACAGGTGAACACCGGGGAGCTGTTTTTT. Protein: CASSFGQVNTGELFF.

The chain employs TRBV9 and TRBJ2-3, with D possibly matching TRBD2 (6 bases). The CDR3 is made up of 15 amino acids. V dropped 0 bases and J dropped 2 bases, with 10 bases sitting between them. Germline assignment: CDR1 SGDLS and CDR2 YYNGEE. CDR3 sequence (DNA): TGTGCCAGCAGCGTAGTGGAGGGGAACACAGATACGCAGTATTTT. Encoded protein: CASSVVEGNTDTQYF.

This CDR3 is CASSDYGTGAYSGYTF. As DNA, the CDR3 is TGTGCCAGCAGTGATTACGGGACAGGGGCTTACAGTGGCTACACCTTC. The rearrangement joins TRBV6-1 to TRBJ1-2; the match to TRBD1 covers 10 bases. CDR3 length equals 16 residues. Germline CDR1 and CDR2: MNHNS and SASEGT. With 3 bases clipped from V and 7 bases from J, the junction kept 11 bases outside the gene matches.

The CDR3 nucleotides read TGTGCCAGCAGCCTCCCCGGGGCCGGGGGGCCGGGCAATGAGCAGTTCTTC. It translates to CASSLPGAGGPGNEQFF. The chain recombines TRBV5-4 with TRBJ2-1; D is perhaps TRBD2 (7 bases). The CDR3 has 17 amino acids. The V end was cut by 4 bases, the J end by 6 bases, with 23 bases between. CDR1 SGHNT and CDR2 YYREEE come from the germline V gene (reference sequence).